This T cell receptor (beta chain) was identified during a study of cytomegalovirus exposure and HLA in healthy donors. Study outcomes and limitations: Presence/absence analyses assumed roughly uniform sequencing depth across donors, which may not hold. Accurate predictions that matched the HLA-A and HLA-B alleles of most subjects were reportedly made from TCR beta sequences.

A word on this clone: Its specificity is unknown.

The PCR was carried out with 60 Vbeta primers and 13 Jbeta primers. The authors' processing: A later analysis tallied approximately 80 million unique TCR beta chains, some 10 million of them shared. Profiling relied on immunoSEQ multiplex PCR, and the TCRdb table lists in-frame clones only, not all of them. The DNA gave D and trimming, while V, J and clone size come from that table. The data show some 130,000 clones, roughly 74% seen once. The TCR was taken from a woman aged 45 to 65 in good health and CMV-seropositive. The sequenced sample consisted of PBMCs.

The CDR3 protein is CASSGTGLTGELFF. The DNA of the CDR3 is TGTGCCAGCAGTGGCACAGGACTAACCGGGGAGCTGTTTTTT. The chain combines TRBV2 with TRBJ2-2; a weak D match, TRBD2 (6 bases). CDR1 is SNHLY, CDR2 FYNNEI, per germline. The CDR3 is made up of 14 amino acids. The V end was cut by 4 bases, the J end by 5 bases, with 11 bases between.